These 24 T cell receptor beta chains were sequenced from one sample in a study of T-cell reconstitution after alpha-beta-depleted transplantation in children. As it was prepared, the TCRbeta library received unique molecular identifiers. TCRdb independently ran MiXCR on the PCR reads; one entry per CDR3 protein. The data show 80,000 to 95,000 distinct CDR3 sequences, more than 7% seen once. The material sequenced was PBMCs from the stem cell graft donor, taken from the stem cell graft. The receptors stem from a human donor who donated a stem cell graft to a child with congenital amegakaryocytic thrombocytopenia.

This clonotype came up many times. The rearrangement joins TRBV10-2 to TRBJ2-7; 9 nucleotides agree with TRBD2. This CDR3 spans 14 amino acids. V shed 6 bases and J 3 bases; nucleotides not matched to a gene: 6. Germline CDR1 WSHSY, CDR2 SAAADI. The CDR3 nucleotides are TGCGCCAGCAGGCCGACTAGCGGAAGCTACGAGCAGTACTTC. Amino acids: CASRPTSGSYEQYF.

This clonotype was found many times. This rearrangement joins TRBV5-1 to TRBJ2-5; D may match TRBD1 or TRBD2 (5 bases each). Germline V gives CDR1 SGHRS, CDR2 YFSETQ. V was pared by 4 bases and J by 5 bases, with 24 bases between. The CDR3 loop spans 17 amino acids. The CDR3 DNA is TGCGCCAGCAGCATTGGTGTAAGGAGAGGGGCAAGGGAGACCCAGTACTTC. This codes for CASSIGVRRGARETQYF.

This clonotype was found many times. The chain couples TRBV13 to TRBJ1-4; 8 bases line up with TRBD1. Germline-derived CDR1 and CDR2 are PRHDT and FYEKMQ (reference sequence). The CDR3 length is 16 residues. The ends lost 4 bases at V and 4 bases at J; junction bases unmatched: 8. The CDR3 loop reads CASSSPRGQGNEKLFF. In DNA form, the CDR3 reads TGTGCCAGCAGCTCCCCTCGCGGACAGGGTAATGAAAAACTGTTTTTT.

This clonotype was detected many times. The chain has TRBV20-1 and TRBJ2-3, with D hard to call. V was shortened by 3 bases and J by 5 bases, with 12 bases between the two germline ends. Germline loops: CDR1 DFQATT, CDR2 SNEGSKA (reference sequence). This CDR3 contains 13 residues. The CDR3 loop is CSAREEVGDTQYF. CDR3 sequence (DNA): TGCAGTGCTAGGGAAGAAGTGGGAGATACGCAGTATTTT.

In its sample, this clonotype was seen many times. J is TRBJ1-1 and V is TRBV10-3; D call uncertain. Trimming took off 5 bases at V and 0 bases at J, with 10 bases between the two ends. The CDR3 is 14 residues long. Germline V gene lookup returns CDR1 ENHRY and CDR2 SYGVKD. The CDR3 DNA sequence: TGTGCCATCAGTTCTCACTTGGTGAACACTGAAGCTTTCTTT. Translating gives CAISSHLVNTEAFF.

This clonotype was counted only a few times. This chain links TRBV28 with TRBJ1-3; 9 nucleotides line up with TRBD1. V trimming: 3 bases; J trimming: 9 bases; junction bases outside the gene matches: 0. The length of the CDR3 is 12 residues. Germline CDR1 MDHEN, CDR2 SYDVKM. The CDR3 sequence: CASSLGQGTIYF. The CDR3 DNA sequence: TGTGCCAGCAGTTTGGGACAGGGCACCATATATTTT.

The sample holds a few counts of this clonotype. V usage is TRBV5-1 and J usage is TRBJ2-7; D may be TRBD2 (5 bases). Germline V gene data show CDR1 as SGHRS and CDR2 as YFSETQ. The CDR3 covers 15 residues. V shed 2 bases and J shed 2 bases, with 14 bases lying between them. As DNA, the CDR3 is TGCGCCAGCAGCTTATCGAGCGGCTCGGCCTACGAGCAGTACTTC. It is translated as CASSLSSGSAYEQYF.

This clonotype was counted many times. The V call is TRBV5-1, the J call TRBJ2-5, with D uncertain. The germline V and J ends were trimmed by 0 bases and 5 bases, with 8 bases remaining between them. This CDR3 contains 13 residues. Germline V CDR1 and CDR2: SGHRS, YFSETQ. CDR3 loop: CASSLDTPETQYF. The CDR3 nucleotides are TGCGCCAGCAGCTTGGATACTCCGGAGACCCAGTACTTC.

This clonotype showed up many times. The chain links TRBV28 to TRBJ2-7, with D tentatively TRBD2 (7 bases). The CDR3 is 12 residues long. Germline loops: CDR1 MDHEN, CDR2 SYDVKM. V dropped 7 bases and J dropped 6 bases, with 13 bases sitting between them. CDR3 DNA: TGTGCCAGCACCTTAGGGGGGGCCGAGCAGTACTTC. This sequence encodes CASTLGGAEQYF.

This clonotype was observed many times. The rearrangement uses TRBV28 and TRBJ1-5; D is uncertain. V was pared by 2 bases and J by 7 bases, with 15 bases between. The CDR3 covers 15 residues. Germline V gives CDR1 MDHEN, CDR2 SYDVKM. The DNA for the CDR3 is TGTGCCAGCAGTTTACCGGGGTTGTGGGAACAGCCCCAGCATTTT. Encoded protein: CASSLPGLWEQPQHF. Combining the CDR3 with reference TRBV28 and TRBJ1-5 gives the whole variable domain DVKVTQSSRYLVKRTGEKVFLECVQDMDHENMFWYRQDPGLGLRLIYFSYDVKMKEKGDIPEGYSVSREKKERFSLILESASTNQTSMYLCASSLPGLWEQPQHFGDGTRLSIL.

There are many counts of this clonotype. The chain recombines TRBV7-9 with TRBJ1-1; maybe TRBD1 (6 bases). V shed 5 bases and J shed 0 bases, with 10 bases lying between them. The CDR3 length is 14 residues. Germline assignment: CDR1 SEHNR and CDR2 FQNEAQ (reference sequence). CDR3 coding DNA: TGTGCCAGCAGCCGGGGACAAATGAACACTGAAGCTTTCTTT. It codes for CASSRGQMNTEAFF.

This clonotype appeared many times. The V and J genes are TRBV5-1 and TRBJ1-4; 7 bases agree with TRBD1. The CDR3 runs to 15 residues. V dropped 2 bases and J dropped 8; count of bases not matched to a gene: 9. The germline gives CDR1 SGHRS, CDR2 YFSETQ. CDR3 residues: CASSLTGATSEKLFF. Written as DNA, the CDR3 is TGCGCCAGCAGCTTAACAGGGGCCACTTCGGAAAAACTGTTTTTT.

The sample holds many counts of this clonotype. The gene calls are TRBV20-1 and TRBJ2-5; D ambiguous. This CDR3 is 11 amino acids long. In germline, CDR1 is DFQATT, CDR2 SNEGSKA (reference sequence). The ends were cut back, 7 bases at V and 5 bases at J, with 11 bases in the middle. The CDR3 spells CSELRAETQYF. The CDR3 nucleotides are TGCAGTGAACTGCGAGCGGAGACCCAGTACTTC.

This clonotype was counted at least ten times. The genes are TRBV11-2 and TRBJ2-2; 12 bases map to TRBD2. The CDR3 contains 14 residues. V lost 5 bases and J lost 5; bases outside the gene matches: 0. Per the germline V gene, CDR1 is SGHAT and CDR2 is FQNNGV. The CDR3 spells CASSGLAGTGELFF. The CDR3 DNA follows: TGTGCCAGCAGCGGACTAGCGGGAACCGGGGAGCTGTTTTTT.

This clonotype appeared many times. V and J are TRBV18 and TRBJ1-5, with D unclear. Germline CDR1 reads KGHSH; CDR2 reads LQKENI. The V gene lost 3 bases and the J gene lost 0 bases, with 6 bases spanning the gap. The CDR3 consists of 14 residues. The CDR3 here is CASSPTHSNQPQHF. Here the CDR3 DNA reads TGTGCCAGCTCACCCACACATAGCAATCAGCCCCAGCATTTT.

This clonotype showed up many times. This chain's CDR3 is CSARLGGSGSYEQYF. CDR3 sequence (DNA): TGCAGTGCTAGATTAGGGGGGTCGGGCTCCTACGAGCAGTACTTC. The chain carries TRBV20-1 and TRBJ2-7; the D call may be TRBD1 or TRBD2 (6 bases each). CDR1 DFQATT and CDR2 SNEGSKA come from the germline V gene (reference sequence). This CDR3 is built from 15 residues. The V end was cut by 2 bases, the J end by 0 bases, with 14 bases between.

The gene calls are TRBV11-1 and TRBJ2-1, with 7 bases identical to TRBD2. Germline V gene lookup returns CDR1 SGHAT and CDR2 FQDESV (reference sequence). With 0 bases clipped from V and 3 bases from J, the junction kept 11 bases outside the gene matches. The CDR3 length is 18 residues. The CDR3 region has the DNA TGTGCCAGCAGCTTAGCCAAGTGGTGGGAGGGTTTCTACAATGAGCAGTTCTTC. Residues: CASSLAKWWEGFYNEQFF. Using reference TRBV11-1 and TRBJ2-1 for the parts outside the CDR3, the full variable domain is EAEVAQSPRYKITEKSQAVAFWCDPISGHATLYWYRQILGQGPELLVQFQDESVVDDSQLPKDRFSAERLKGVDSTLKIQPAELGDSAMYLCASSLAKWWEGFYNEQFFGPGTRLTVL.

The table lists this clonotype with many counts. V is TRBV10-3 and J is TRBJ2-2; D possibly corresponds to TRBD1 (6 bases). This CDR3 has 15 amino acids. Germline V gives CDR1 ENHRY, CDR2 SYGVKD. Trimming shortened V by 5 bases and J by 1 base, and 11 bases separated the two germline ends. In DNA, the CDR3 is TGTGCCATCAGTCAGGGGACGGTGAACACCGGGGAGCTGTTTTTT. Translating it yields CAISQGTVNTGELFF.

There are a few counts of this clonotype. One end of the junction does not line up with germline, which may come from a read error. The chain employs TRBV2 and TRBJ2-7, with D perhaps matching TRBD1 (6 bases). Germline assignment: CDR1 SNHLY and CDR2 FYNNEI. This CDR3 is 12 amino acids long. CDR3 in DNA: TGTGCCAGCAGTGTTATTGGGGGCGCCCCGCACTTC. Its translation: CASSVIGGAPHF.

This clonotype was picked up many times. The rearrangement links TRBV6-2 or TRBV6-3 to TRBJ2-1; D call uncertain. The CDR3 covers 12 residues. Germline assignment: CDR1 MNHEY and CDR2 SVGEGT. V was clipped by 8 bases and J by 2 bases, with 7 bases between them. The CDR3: CASGLAYNEQFF. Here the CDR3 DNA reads TGTGCCAGCGGGCTAGCCTACAATGAGCAGTTCTTC.

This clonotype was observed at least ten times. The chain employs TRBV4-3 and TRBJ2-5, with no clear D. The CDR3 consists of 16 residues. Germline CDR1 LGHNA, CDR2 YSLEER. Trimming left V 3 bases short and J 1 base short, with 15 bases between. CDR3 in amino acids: CASSHGSLGIQETQYF. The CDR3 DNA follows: TGCGCCAGCAGCCATGGATCTCTGGGGATCCAAGAGACCCAGTACTTC.

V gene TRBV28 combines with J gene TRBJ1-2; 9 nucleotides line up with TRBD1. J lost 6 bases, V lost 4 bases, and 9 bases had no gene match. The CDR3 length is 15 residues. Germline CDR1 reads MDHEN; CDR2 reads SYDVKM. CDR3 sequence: CASSYLTGGFDGYTF. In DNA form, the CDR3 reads TGTGCCAGCAGTTACTTGACAGGGGGGTTCGATGGCTACACCTTC.

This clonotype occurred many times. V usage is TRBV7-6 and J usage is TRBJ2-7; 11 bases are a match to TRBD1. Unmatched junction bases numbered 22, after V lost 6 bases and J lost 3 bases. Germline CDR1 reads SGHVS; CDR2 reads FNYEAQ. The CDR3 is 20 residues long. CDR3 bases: TGTGCCAGCAGTCTCTTTAGGACCGGGACAGGGGGACTAATCAACTACGAGCAGTACTTC. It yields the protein CASSLFRTGTGGLINYEQYF.

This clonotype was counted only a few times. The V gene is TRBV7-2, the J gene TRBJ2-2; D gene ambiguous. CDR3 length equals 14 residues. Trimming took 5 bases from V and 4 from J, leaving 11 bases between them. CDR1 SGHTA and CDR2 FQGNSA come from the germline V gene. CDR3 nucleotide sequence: TGTGCCAGCAGCCCAGGCATAGCCACCGGGGAGCTGTTTTTT. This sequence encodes CASSPGIATGELFF.